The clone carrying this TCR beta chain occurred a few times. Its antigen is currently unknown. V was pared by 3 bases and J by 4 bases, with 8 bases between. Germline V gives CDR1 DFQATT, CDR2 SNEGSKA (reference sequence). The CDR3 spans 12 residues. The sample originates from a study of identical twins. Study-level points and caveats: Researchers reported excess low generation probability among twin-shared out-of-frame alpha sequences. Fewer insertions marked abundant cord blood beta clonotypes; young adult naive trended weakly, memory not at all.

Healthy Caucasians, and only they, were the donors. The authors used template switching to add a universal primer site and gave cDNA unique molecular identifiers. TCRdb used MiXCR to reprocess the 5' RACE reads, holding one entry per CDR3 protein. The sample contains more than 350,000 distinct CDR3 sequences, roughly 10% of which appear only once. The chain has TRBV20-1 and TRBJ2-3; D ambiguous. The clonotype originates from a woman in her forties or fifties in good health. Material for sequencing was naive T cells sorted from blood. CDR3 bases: TGCAGTGCTAGTAGCAACGCAGATACGCAGTATTTT. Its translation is CSASSNADTQYF.